This TCR beta chain emerged from a study of shared clonotypes between healthy human individuals. Study background: The study used three CD4 naive, three CD4 memory, two CD8 naive and one CD8 memory plate per donor.

Repertoires were generated with immunoSEQ multiplex PCR, while TCRdb's copy carries only in-frame clones and drops some. This sample carries 2 million to 2.5 million clones, 85% to 95% of them seen once, and the ten largest clones take 0.35% to 0.45%. All donors were Caucasian adults living in Nashville, Tennessee. V was pared by 3 bases and J by 5 bases, with 9 bases of the junction left unmatched. Germline CDR1 reads KGHSH; CDR2 reads LQKENI. The CDR3 is made up of 15 amino acids. The sample was naive CD4+ T cells from PBMCs. Indicated subset: CD45RA+ positively selected. The TCR comes from a man aged 18 to 35 in good health. Some clones in this sample may be carry-over from other donors' samples. The rearrangement links TRBV18 to TRBJ2-5; 7 bases map to TRBD1. The CDR3 sequence: CASSPLGQARETQYF. The DNA for the CDR3 is TGTGCCAGCTCACCGCTTGGACAGGCCAGGGAGACCCAGTACTTC.